The 22 T cell receptor beta chains below all came from one sample that was sequenced in a study of blood T cells in healthy people across ages (dated by TCRdb to 2014 to 2015). Libraries were prepared through 5' RACE. Sequencing took place on an Illumina HiSeq 2500. A second PCR of roughly 7 to 11 cycles was performed with a sample-barcoded 5' primer and a J-beta primer mix. Using fastp at Q25 and MiXCR, TCRdb reprocessed the public reads and kept productive beta chains. CDR3 protein duplicates are merged, each entry listing the most common genes and DNA. This sample gives 1.5 million to 1.8 million distinct CDR3 sequences in total; approximately 42% of them show up just once. The top ten constitute less than 5% of the sample. Sequencing used blood. The source is a young woman in good health.

In the case of this clonotype: The junction and the germline gene differ at one end; a read error may be behind it. The chain employs TRBV4-2 and TRBJ2-1; D is unresolved. The CDR3 sequence is 16 residues long. Looked up from germline, CDR1 is LGHNA and CDR2 is YNFKEQ. The CDR3 bases are TGTGCCAGCAGCAAAGAGACACTTCCTTCCTACAATGAGCAGTTCTTC. Translated: CASSKETLPSYNEQFF.

This clonotype appeared a few times. This chain joins TRBV5-6 and TRBJ1-6; D ambiguous. The CDR3 has 16 amino acids. Germline loops: CDR1 SGHDT, CDR2 YYEEEE. The V end lost 3 bases, the J end lost 8 bases, and 18 bases lay between the germline ends. The CDR3 bases are TGTGCCAGCAGCTGGAGGAGGGAGTTTCGTTATTCACCCCTCCACTTT. It encodes CASSWRREFRYSPLHF.

This clonotype has only a few counts. One junction end does not reproduce the germline sequence, and a read error may be involved. The J gene is TRBJ1-1, the V gene TRBV2; 7 nucleotides align to TRBD1. Germline assignment: CDR1 SNHLY and CDR2 FYNNEI. The CDR3 has 15 amino acids. Here the CDR3 reads CASSERTGPGTEAFF. The CDR3 nucleotides are TGTGCCAGTAGTGAAAGGACAGGACCCGGGACTGAAGCTTTCTTT.

The chain has TRBV12-3 or TRBV12-4 and TRBJ2-5; unclear D gene. With 6 bases removed from V and 4 bases from J, the gap between germline ends came to 12 bases. The CDR3 totals 13 residues. CDR3 residues: CASRPLEVETQYF. Written as DNA, the CDR3 is TGTGCCAGCAGGCCTCTAGAGGTAGAGACCCAGTACTTC.

The J gene is TRBJ1-4, the V gene TRBV12-3 or TRBV12-4, with 7 bases that match TRBD1. After removal of 6 bases from V and 6 bases from J, the junction contained 7 bases not matched to a gene. This CDR3 has 14 residues. CDR3 amino acids: CASRLTGWDEKLFF. The CDR3 nucleotides read TGTGCCAGCAGACTGACAGGGTGGGATGAAAAACTGTTTTTT.

This chain links TRBV14 with TRBJ2-1; perhaps TRBD2 as D (6 bases). Looked up from germline, CDR1 is SGHDN and CDR2 is FVKESK. The germline V and J ends were trimmed by 4 bases and 4 bases, with 20 bases remaining between them. The CDR3 contains 17 residues. Written as DNA, the CDR3 is TGTGCCAGCAGCCCAGTAAGGTCAGGGAGGCCATACAATGAGCAGTTCTTC. Protein sequence: CASSPVRSGRPYNEQFF. Looking up the rest from reference TRBV14 and TRBJ2-1 gives the full variable domain: EAGVTQFPSHSVIEKGQTVTLRCDPISGHDNLYWYRRVMGKEIKFLLHFVKESKQDESGMPNNRFLAERTGGTYSTLKVQPAELEDSGVYFCASSPVRSGRPYNEQFFGPGTRLTVL.

This chain links TRBV30 with TRBJ1-2; no clear D. The CDR3 has 12 amino acids. CDR1 is GTSNPN, CDR2 SVGIG, per germline (reference sequence). Trimming removed 5 bases from V and 1 base from J, with 8 bases in between. The CDR3 DNA reads as TGTGCCTGGTACGGCAATAACTATGGCTACACCTTC. Encoded protein: CAWYGNNYGYTF.

The rearrangement uses TRBV4-2 and TRBJ1-1, with D uncertain. Germline V lookup: CDR1 LGHNA, CDR2 YNFKEQ. V lost 0 bases to trimming and J lost 6 bases, with 5 bases between them. CDR3 length: 12 amino acids. The CDR3 bases are TGTGCCAGCAGCCAAGATCCCCCTGAAGCTTTCTTT. It is translated as CASSQDPPEAFF.

In its sample, this clonotype was seen a few times. V is TRBV20-1 and J is TRBJ1-4; D unresolved. Germline CDR1 DFQATT, CDR2 SNEGSKA (reference sequence). With 7 bases removed from V and 0 bases from J, the gap between germline ends came to 12 bases. CDR3 length equals 14 residues. The CDR3 sequence is CSVVRQATNEKLFF. Here the CDR3 DNA reads TGCAGTGTAGTCCGTCAAGCAACTAATGAAAAACTGTTTTTT.

J is TRBJ1-5 and V is TRBV10-3, with D unclear. CDR1 is ENHRY and CDR2 is SYGVKD in the germline V gene. There are 14 residues in the CDR3. Between the trimmed V and J ends, which lost 0 bases and 4 bases, there was a span of 7 bases. CDR3 in DNA: TGTGCCATCAGTGAGTCAAACGGAAATCAGCCCCAGCATTTT. This gives the protein CAISESNGNQPQHF.

The chain combines TRBV4-3 with TRBJ2-4; 8 bases are a match to TRBD2. The DNA end is more similar to TRBJ2-7, so the J call may be wrong. The germline V gene encodes CDR1 LGHNA and CDR2 YSLEER. The CDR3 sequence is 18 residues long. CDR3 nucleotide sequence: TGCGCCAGCAGCCAAGAGTCATCAAGGCTAGCGGGTTACTACGAGCAGTACTTC. Translating it yields CASSQESSRLAGYYEQYF.

CDR3: CASGQDNEQFF. Written as DNA, the CDR3 is TGCGCCAGCGGTCAGGACAATGAGCAGTTCTTC. This chain joins TRBV5-1 and TRBJ2-1, with D hard to call. The CDR3 has 11 residues. CDR1 and CDR2 (germline): SGHRS, YFSETQ. V lost 7 bases, J lost 5 bases, and 7 bases lay in between. Full variable domain (rest looked up from reference TRBV5-1 and TRBJ2-1): KAGVTQTPRYLIKTRGQQVTLSCSPISGHRSVSWYQQTPGQGLQFLFEYFSETQRNKGNFPGRFSGRQFSNSRSEMNVSTLELGDSALYLCASGQDNEQFFGPGTRLTVL.

A few counts support this clonotype. The chain links TRBV29-1 to TRBJ2-7, with 8 bases that match TRBD2. The V gene end was trimmed by 6 bases and the J gene end by 2 bases; junction bases not matched to a gene: 3. Germline assignment: CDR1 SQVTM and CDR2 ANQGSEA. This CDR3 region has 12 residues. The CDR3 coding sequence is TGCAGCGTACTAGCGGATCCCTACGAGCAGTACTTC. Translated, it gives CSVLADPYEQYF.

This sequence joins TRBV6-1 and TRBJ2-2; perhaps TRBD2 as D (5 bases). Germline V gives CDR1 MNHNS, CDR2 SASEGT. The V gene lost 11 bases and the J gene lost 0 bases, with 13 bases spanning the gap. The CDR3 runs to 14 residues. CDR3 DNA sequence: TGTGCCGGTCAGGAAGCGGCGAACACCGGGGAGCTGTTTTTT. Translated: CAGQEAANTGELFF.

This rearrangement joins TRBV20-1 to TRBJ2-3; D remains ambiguous. CDR3 length: 13 residues. The ends were cut back, 3 bases at V and 6 bases at J, with 13 bases in the middle. In germline, CDR1 is DFQATT, CDR2 SNEGSKA (reference sequence). CDR3 sequence reads: CSARPSTLDTQYF. The CDR3 DNA is TGCAGTGCTAGGCCCAGCACCTTGGATACGCAGTATTTT.

The genes are TRBV6-5 and TRBJ1-1; no firm D call. Between the trimmed V and J ends, which lost 6 bases and 1 base, there was a span of 9 bases. Germline loops: CDR1 MNHEY, CDR2 SVGAGI. CDR3 length equals 13 residues. The CDR3, as DNA: TGTGCCAGCAGGGAGGCAGCGAACACTGAAGCTTTCTTT. Protein: CASREAANTEAFF.

The sample holds a few counts of this clonotype. The chain joins TRBV5-1 to TRBJ2-1; the match to TRBD2 covers 7 bases. The CDR3 has 16 amino acids. Germline V gene sequence: CDR1 SGHRS, CDR2 YFSETQ. The V gene end was trimmed by 0 bases and the J gene end by 8 bases; junction bases not matched to a gene: 11. In nucleotides, the CDR3 is TGCGCCAGCAGCTTGGTTAGGACTAGAGACCCCCATGAGCAGTTCTTC. Translating it yields CASSLVRTRDPHEQFF.

The chain couples TRBV5-1 to TRBJ2-1; weak D call: TRBD2 (5 bases). Germline-derived CDR1 and CDR2 are SGHRS and YFSETQ. Trimming removed 5 bases at V and 8 bases at J, with 17 bases between. The length of the CDR3 is 14 residues. The CDR3 DNA reads TGCGCCAGCAGGTCGGACTGGGCTAGGGATGAGCAGTTCTTC. Residues: CASRSDWARDEQFF.

There are a few counts of this clonotype. This CDR3 reads CASREKTRRSYNEQFF. In DNA, the CDR3 is TGTGCCAGCAGGGAAAAAACTAGGCGGTCCTACAATGAGCAGTTCTTC. V and J are TRBV6-1 and TRBJ2-1, with TRBD2 as a possible D gene (5 bases). The CDR3 sequence is 16 residues long. Deletions cut 6 bases from V and 1 base from J, with 16 bases between. Per the germline V gene, CDR1 is MNHNS and CDR2 is SASEGT.

This sequence joins TRBV20-1 and TRBJ2-3; 7 bases match TRBD2. The CDR3 is 16 amino acids. V was pared by 3 bases and J by 7 bases, with 16 bases of the junction left unmatched. Germline CDR1 and CDR2: DFQATT and SNEGSKA (reference sequence). CDR3 nucleotides: TGCAGTGCTAGCCCCCCGGGACTACCCCATTCGTATACGCAGTATTTT. Its translation is CSASPPGLPHSYTQYF.

This clonotype has more than one count but fewer than ten. The chain joins TRBV12-3 or TRBV12-4 to TRBJ2-1; 8 nucleotides line up with TRBD2. The CDR3 runs to 15 residues. V was clipped by 2 bases and J by 10 bases; unmatched bases: 10. The CDR3 DNA reads TGTGCCAGCAGTTTAAGGGAGCGGGAGCCGGGGGAGCAGTTCTTC. Amino acid sequence: CASSLREREPGEQFF.

As for this clonotype: A read error is possible here, since a much larger clone lies one base away. The chain employs TRBV20-1 and TRBJ2-5; the D gene is possibly TRBD2 (5 bases). Germline CDR1 and CDR2: DFQATT and SNEGSKA (reference sequence). The CDR3 spans 13 residues. The CDR3 loop is CRGLEADGNVQYF. In DNA form, the CDR3 reads TGCAGGGGCCTAGAAGCGGACGGGAATGTGCAGTACTTC.